A selection of T cell receptor beta chains follows, all from one sample in a study of blood T cell repertoires in COVID-19. This table comes from immunoSEQ multiplex PCR, and its TCRdb copy is limited to in-frame clones, with some not included. This table has 350,000 to 450,000 clones, about 88% appearing once. Source material: PBMCs or T cells enriched from blood (not recorded which). Receptors originate from a woman in her late teens or twenties who had been exposed to COVID-19. CDR3s include the opening cysteine and the closing phenylalanine or tryptophan. The D gene is left open where the match is weak. Clone size is not always given. Where it is, it says once, few, many or a class for expanded clones.

TRBV7-9	.	TRBJ2-1	TRBD1	TGTGCCAGCACCTCTCGGTACGGGACAGGGATTAACAATGAGCAGTTCTTC	CASTSRYGTGINNEQFF
TRBV4-2	.	TRBJ1-2	.	TGTGCCAGCAGCCAAGAGATTAAGGGAGGGGATGGCTACACCTTC	CASSQEIKGGDGYTF
TRBV11-2	.	TRBJ1-2	TRBD1	TGTGCCAGCAGCCCCCAGGGGGACGGCTACACCTTC	CASSPQGDGYTF
TRBV3-1/TRBV3-2	.	TRBJ2-5	TRBD2	TGTGCCAGCAGCCAAGGAGTTGCACCGACTAGCCCGAGTGGAGAGACCCAGTACTTC	CASSQGVAPTSPSGETQYF
TRBV2	.	TRBJ1-1	.	TGTGCCAGCAAACGGGAATTCTACGGAACTGAAGCTTTCTTT	CASKREFYGTEAFF
TRBV6-5	once	TRBJ2-7	TRBD1	TGTGCCAGCAGGTTGACAGGGGGCAGCTCCTACGAGCAGTACTTC	CASRLTGGSSYEQYF
TRBV6-5	once	TRBJ2-7	TRBD2	TGTGCCAGCAGTAGGGGGAGCGGGGGGGTATACGAGCAGTACTTC	CASSRGSGGVYEQYF
TRBV28	.	TRBJ2-7	.	TGTGCCAGCAGTTTGAATAGCCCCGGCGAGCAGTACTTC	CASSLNSPGEQYF
TRBV9	.	TRBJ2-2	.	TGTGCCAGCAGCGTGCGGACTGTCGCGAACACCGGGGAGCTGTTTTTT	CASSVRTVANTGELFF
TRBV11-2	few	TRBJ1-6	.	TGTGCCAGCAGCTTATTTGGGCTCAATTCACCCCTCCACTTT	CASSLFGLNSPLHF